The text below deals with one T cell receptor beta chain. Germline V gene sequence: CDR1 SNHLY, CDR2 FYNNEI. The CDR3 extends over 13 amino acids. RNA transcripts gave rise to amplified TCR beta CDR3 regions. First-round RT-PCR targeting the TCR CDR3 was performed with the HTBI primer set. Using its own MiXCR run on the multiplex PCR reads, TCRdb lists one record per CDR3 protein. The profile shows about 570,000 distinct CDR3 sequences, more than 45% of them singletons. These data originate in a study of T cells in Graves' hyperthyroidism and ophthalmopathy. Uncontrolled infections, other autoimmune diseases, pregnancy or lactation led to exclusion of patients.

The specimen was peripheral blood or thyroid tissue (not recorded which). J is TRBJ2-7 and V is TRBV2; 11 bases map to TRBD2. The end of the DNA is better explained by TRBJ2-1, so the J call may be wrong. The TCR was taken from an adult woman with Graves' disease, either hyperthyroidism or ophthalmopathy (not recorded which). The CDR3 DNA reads TGTGCCAGCAGTGAGGGACTAGCGGTTGGGCAGTTCTTC. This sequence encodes CASSEGLAVGQFF.